This T cell receptor beta chain appears in the sequencing data of a study of T cells in Graves' hyperthyroidism and ophthalmopathy. Study-wide context: Before any treatment, at initial diagnosis, peripheral blood was collected. Study-wide findings and caveats: Blood samples included most of the expanded thyroid clonotypes exceeding 0.001. The model predicted ophthalmopathy a median approximately six months before onset.

Every diagnosis used clinical symptoms, serum thyroxine and TRAb, thyroid ultrasound and orbital computed tomography. The CDR3 runs 15 residues. Germline V gene lookup returns CDR1 SNHLY and CDR2 FYNNEI. V was pared by 7 bases and J by 3 bases, with 11 bases of the junction left unmatched. This clonotype was counted ten times or more. The antigen remains unidentified. RNA transcripts served as the template for amplifying TCR beta CDR3 regions. An initial round of RT-PCR targeting the TCR CDR3 relied on the HTBI primer set. MiXCR, run by TCRdb on the multiplex PCR reads, gives a single entry per CDR3 protein. Among about 480,000 distinct CDR3 sequences listed, 24% were seen once.

Sequences were obtained from blood. The receptor's source is a woman aged 25 to 39 with Graves' ophthalmopathy. This chain links TRBV2 with TRBJ2-7, with 8 bases fitting TRBD1. CDR3 loop: CASTRDGTGDYEQYF. The CDR3 coding sequence is TGTGCCAGCACCAGAGACGGGACAGGAGACTACGAGCAGTACTTC.